What follows is one TCR beta chain and its context. This sample is part of a study of PD-1 blockade in classical Hodgkin lymphoma. Study in general: Patients were given intravenous nivolumab, 3 mg/kg, every 2 weeks.

Here immunoSEQ multiplex PCR was the method, and the copy in TCRdb shows in-frame clones only, minus some. The sample contains tens of thousands of clones, nearly 90% of which appear only once. Germline assignment: CDR1 SEHNR and CDR2 FQNEAQ (reference sequence). The CDR3 extends over 14 amino acids. Trimming stripped 0 bases from V and 3 bases from J, with 7 bases between. Every patient experienced relapse after autologous stem cell transplantation, and brentuximab vedotin exposure varied. The chain combines TRBV7-9 with TRBJ2-3; tentatively, D is TRBD2 (5 bases). The source was peripheral blood mononuclear cells (PBMCs), collected before the second cycle of nivolumab. This TCR derives from a human donor with classical Hodgkin lymphoma. CDR3: CASSLALGTDTQYF. In DNA, the CDR3 is TGTGCCAGCAGCTTAGCACTAGGGACAGATACGCAGTATTTT.